The 21 T cell receptor beta chains listed next were all sequenced from one sample in a study of tissue T cells after allogeneic stem cell transplantation (dated by TCRdb to 2022 to 2024). Library creation used the immunoSEQ multiplex PCR assay. TCRdb took this table from immuneACCESS and kept in-frame rearrangements with V and J called. Such tables lack part of the clones; where checked against another copy, unresolved V genes explain under half of the gap, and the rest is unexplained. Across this sample there are 20,000 to 25,000 clones, with 69% seen only once. In total, the top ten clones hold about 0.38% of the sample. Input material: blood. The receptor set was obtained from a female BALB/c mouse in good health. Mice belonging to this strain carry MHC haplotype H2-d.

Remarks on this clone: All gene names here are mouse names. The DNA ends 1 residue before the CDR3 does, and the rest of the CDR3 is filled in from the germline J gene. The chain links TRBV13-3 to TRBJ2-5; the match to TRBD2 covers 9 bases. J lost 6 bases, V lost 7 bases, and 3 bases had no gene match. The germline CDR1 and CDR2 sequences are NNHDY and SYVADS. This CDR3 has 12 amino acids. CDR3 in amino acids: CASWGGADTQYF. Incomplete CDR3 DNA: TGTGCCAGCTGGGGGGGCGCCGACACCCAGTAC.

Worth noting for this clone: Gene names and germline match the mouse. The CDR3 is cut off 1 residue early in the read; its end comes from the germline J gene. The chain is built from TRBV13-2 and TRBJ1-1; 11 bases match TRBD1. CDR3 size: 13 residues. Trimming removed 5 bases from V and 4 bases from J; junction bases left unmatched: 1. Per the germline V gene, CDR1 is NNHNN and CDR2 is SYGAGS (reference sequence). The part of the CDR3 DNA that was read is TGTGCCAGCGGGGGGACAGGGGGCACAGAAGTCTTC. Translation: CASGGTGGTEVF. The whole CDR3 sequence is CASGGTGGTEVFF.

This clone was observed a handful of times. Germline and genes here are mouse. With the read ending 1 residue before the CDR3 end, the germline J gene is used to fill in that end. The chain uses TRBV13-1 and TRBJ2-7; 10 nucleotides match TRBD1. Germline V gives CDR1 NSHNY, CDR2 SYGAGN. The CDR3 is 14 amino acids. The ends lost 3 bases at V and 7 bases at J; junction bases unmatched: 7. CDR3 protein: CASSGSGTGEEQYF. CDR3 DNA, as far as it was read: TGTGCCAGCAGTGGCTCCGGGACAGGGGAGGAACAGTAC.

Comment on this clone: Genes and germline are mouse. CDR3 protein: CASSLYPGGNTGQLYF. The sequenced part of the CDR3 DNA is TGTGCTAGCAGTTTATATCCTGGAGGAAACACCGGGCAGCTCTAC. V and J are TRBV29 and TRBJ2-2; D gene uncertain. The CDR3 end falls 1 residue outside the read, so it is completed with the germline J gene. Looked up from germline, CDR1 is MSHET and CDR2 is SYDVDS. The CDR3 consists of 16 residues. Trimming took off 1 base at V and 1 base at J, with 10 bases between the two ends.

This clone was seen once. Gene names follow the mouse nomenclature. The CDR3 end lies 1 residue beyond the end of the read and is filled in from the germline J gene. This chain joins TRBV19 and TRBJ1-4; 10 bases are shared with TRBD1. Germline V gene sequence: CDR1 FNHDT, CDR2 SITEND (reference sequence). Losses at the gene ends were 2 bases for V and 6 bases for J; bases not matched to a gene: 1. This CDR3 is 14 amino acids long. The CDR3 protein is CASSIGTGDERLFF. The DNA read from the CDR3 is TGTGCCAGCAGTATTGGGACAGGGGACGAAAGATTATTT.

Remarks on this clone: The genes are named according to mouse. The CDR3 extends 1 residue past the end of the read, so its final part is completed from the germline J gene. The chain employs TRBV20 and TRBJ1-4, with a possible D match to TRBD1 (5 bases). The CDR3 is made up of 13 amino acids. The germline CDR1 and CDR2 sequences are GFQATS and STVNSAI. The ends were cut back, 1 base at V and 7 bases at J, with 10 bases in the middle. CDR3 in amino acids: CGARVAGSERLFF. Incomplete CDR3 DNA: TGTGGTGCTAGGGTGGCAGGGTCCGAAAGATTATTT.

About this clone: Here the gene names and germline are mouse. The CDR3 goes on 1 residue after the read ends, and that part is filled in from the germline J gene. The chain combines TRBV2 with TRBJ2-4; D remains unclear. The CDR3 has 13 residues. CDR1 is LGHNA, CDR2 YSYQKL, per germline. The V and J ends lost 2 bases and 0 bases respectively, with 3 bases between them. CDR3 bases read: TGTGCCAGCAGCCAACAGAGTCAAAACACCTTGTAC. Its translation: CASSQQSQNTLY. In full, the CDR3 is CASSQQSQNTLYF.

Points on this clone: Gene labels here are mouse ones. The read falls 1 residue short of the CDR3 end, and the missing part is taken from the germline J gene. This rearrangement joins TRBV13-2 to TRBJ2-7; the match to TRBD1 covers 12 bases. V was clipped by 3 bases and J by 6 bases; unmatched bases: 7. Germline CDR1 NNHNN, CDR2 SYGAGS (reference sequence). The CDR3 has 15 amino acids. The CDR3 reads CASGVRDRGRSEQYF. The CDR3 DNA, read in part, is TGTGCCAGCGGTGTCCGGGACAGGGGGCGCTCTGAACAGTAC.

This clone has a handful of counts. Mouse gene names and germline throughout. CDR3 bases read: TGTGCCAGCAGCCGGACAGGGAATAACAACCAGGCTCCGCTT. Translation gives CASSRTGNNNQAPL. The full CDR3 protein reads CASSRTGNNNQAPLF. The chain employs TRBV19 and TRBJ1-5, with TRBD1 identical over 8 bases. The CDR3 extends 1 residue past the end of the read, so its final part is completed from the germline J gene. CDR3 length: 15 amino acids. Per germline, CDR1 FNHDT and CDR2 SITEND (reference sequence). The V gene end was trimmed by 5 bases and the J gene end by 0 bases; junction bases not matched to a gene: 4.

A word on this clone: Germline and genes here are mouse. The observed sequence ends 1 residue before the CDR3 terminus, with the missing tail filled in from the germline J gene. The chain combines TRBV2 with TRBJ1-4; TRBD1 aligns across 8 bases. The CDR3 covers 15 residues. Germline values: CDR1 LGHNA, CDR2 YSYQKL. The junction had 2 bases not matched to a gene; V was cut back by 2 bases and J by 3 bases. This CDR3 reads CASSQSGGPNERLFF. Partial CDR3 DNA: TGTGCCAGCAGCCAATCAGGGGGCCCCAACGAAAGATTATTT.

Concerning this clone itself: The genes are named according to mouse. The DNA ends 1 residue before the CDR3 does, and the rest of the CDR3 is filled in from the germline J gene. V is TRBV4 and J is TRBJ1-4; D not resolved. The CDR3 spans 11 residues. V lost 6 bases and J lost 5, with 4 bases in between. Germline values: CDR1 LGHDT, CDR2 YNNKQL (reference sequence). CDR3 residues: CASRGNERLFF. The CDR3 DNA, read in part, is TGTGCCAGCAGGGGGAACGAAAGATTATTT. Complete variable domain (other parts from reference TRBV4 and TRBJ1-4): ETAVFQTPNYHVTQVGNEVSFNCKQTLGHDTMYWYKQDSKKLLKIMFSYNNKQLIVNETVPRRFSPQSSDKAHLNLRIKSVEPEDSAVYLCASRGNERLFFGHGTKLSVL.

Concerning this clone itself: The germline and genes are mouse ones. The read ends 1 residue early relative to the CDR3; the germline J gene fills the gap. The sample holds other DNA sequences that translate to the same CDR3. The chain has TRBV2 and TRBJ2-7; 7 bases match TRBD2. Per the germline V gene, CDR1 is LGHNA and CDR2 is YSYQKL. The trim removed 0 bases at V and 0 bases at J, leaving 2 bases unmatched. This CDR3 spans 15 amino acids. The part of the CDR3 DNA that was read is TGTGCCAGCAGCCAAGACTGGGGGAGCTCCTATGAACAGTAC. As protein: CASSQDWGSSYEQY. The whole CDR3 protein is CASSQDWGSSYEQYF.

In this sample, this clone turned up a few times. Gene names are mouse gene names. The read terminates 1 residue before the CDR3 end, so the remaining end is supplied by the germline J gene. The chain links TRBV13-3 to TRBJ1-3; TRBD1 matches at 10 bases. CDR3 length equals 18 residues. The trim removed 2 bases at V and 0 bases at J, leaving 8 bases unmatched. Germline CDR1 and CDR2: NNHDY and SYVADS. CDR3 bases read: TGTGCCAGCAGTGAGGGGACAGGGGAGGGGAATTCTGGAAATACGCTCTAT. Residues: CASSEGTGEGNSGNTLY. In full, the CDR3 is CASSEGTGEGNSGNTLYF.

This clone was observed a few times. Gene labels here are mouse ones. Sequencing ends 1 residue short of the CDR3 end; the germline J gene provides the rest. The genes are TRBV2 and TRBJ2-1; 10 nucleotides align to TRBD1. Germline V gene data show CDR1 as LGHNA and CDR2 as YSYQKL. V lost 3 bases to trimming and J lost 4 bases; unmatched junction nucleotides: 3. The CDR3 runs to 15 residues. CDR3 in amino acids: CASSHPGQGYAEQFF. CDR3 DNA (partial): TGTGCCAGCAGCCATCCGGGACAGGGGTATGCTGAGCAGTTC.

Turning to this clone: Genes here carry mouse names. The read falls 1 residue short of the CDR3 end, and the missing part is taken from the germline J gene. The chain recombines TRBV13-2 with TRBJ1-4, with D possibly matching TRBD1 (6 bases). Germline V lookup: CDR1 NNHNN, CDR2 SYGAGS (reference sequence). The CDR3 sequence is 14 residues long. V was shortened by 1 base and J by 4 bases, with 8 bases between the two germline ends. CDR3 amino acids: CASGDRDNNERLFF. The sequenced CDR3 bases are TGTGCCAGCGGTGATAGGGACAACAACGAAAGATTATTT.

As regards this clone: The gene names here belong to mouse. Read sequence stops 1 residue before the CDR3 end, and the germline J gene provides the missing end. The chain links TRBV24 to TRBJ1-2; weak D call: TRBD1 (6 bases). The length of the CDR3 is 15 residues. Germline CDR1 and CDR2: KGHTA and FRNEEI. Trimming shortened V by 6 bases and J by 0 bases, and 14 bases separated the two germline ends. The CDR3 reads CASSIRDNTNSDYTF. The sequenced CDR3 bases are TGTGCCAGCAGCATCCGGGACAACACAAACTCCGACTACACC.

This clone was detected only once. The genes and germline here are from mouse. The CDR3 end lies 1 residue beyond the end of the read and is filled in from the germline J gene. The rearrangement uses TRBV13-2 and TRBJ2-2; TRBD2 aligns across 12 bases. The CDR3 length is 15 residues. The germline CDR1 and CDR2 sequences are NNHNN and SYGAGS (reference sequence). The junction had 2 bases not matched to a gene; V was cut back by 6 bases and J by 2 bases. CDR3 region: CASVGTGGNTGQLYF. CDR3 bases read: TGTGCCAGCGTCGGGACTGGGGGGAACACCGGGCAGCTCTAC.

To note about this clone: The junction shows a germline mismatch at one end, possibly a read error. Genes and germline are mouse. The CDR3 extends 1 residue past the end of the read, so its final part is completed from the germline J gene. This chain uses TRBV24 with TRBJ1-6; D gene ambiguous. TRBJ1-6 is noted as an ORF with a role that remains uncertain. This CDR3 has 12 residues. CDR1 and CDR2 from the germline V gene are KGHTA and FRNEEI. Here the CDR3 reads CASSLYKSPLYF. CDR3 bases read: TGTGCCAGCAGTCTGTATAAATCGCCCCTCTAC.

As for this clone: Gene names refer to mouse genes. The CDR3 end is not reached by the read, which stops 1 residue before it; the germline J gene fills it in. The chain recombines TRBV2 with TRBJ1-3, with 7 nucleotides matching TRBD1. Germline-derived CDR1 and CDR2 are LGHNA and YSYQKL. V lost 0 bases and J lost 0; bases outside the gene matches: 5. This CDR3 comprises 17 residues. CDR3 loop: CASSQEPRGSSGNTLYF. The DNA read from the CDR3 is TGTGCCAGCAGCCAAGAACCCAGGGGGTCTTCTGGAAATACGCTCTAT.

Concerning this clone: The genes are named according to mouse. The DNA ends 1 residue before the CDR3 does, and the rest of the CDR3 is filled in from the germline J gene. The chain employs TRBV13-2 and TRBJ2-5; weak D call: TRBD1 (6 bases). From germline, CDR1 is NNHNN and CDR2 SYGAGS (reference sequence). The V and J ends lost 0 bases and 3 bases respectively, with 8 bases between them. This CDR3 comprises 14 residues. CDR3 bases read: TGTGCCAGCGGTGATGAGAGGGGGCAAGACACCCAGTAC. As protein: CASGDERGQDTQY. The complete CDR3 sequence is CASGDERGQDTQYF.

On this clone itself: The genes and germline here are from mouse. The read terminates 1 residue ahead of where the CDR3 ends, so the germline J gene completes it. The chain links TRBV2 to TRBJ2-4; D ambiguous. With 0 bases removed from V and 0 bases from J, the gap between germline ends came to 4 bases. This CDR3 is 14 amino acids long. The germline gives CDR1 LGHNA, CDR2 YSYQKL. The CDR3 loop is CASSQETSQNTLYF. CDR3 bases read: TGTGCCAGCAGCCAAGAGACAAGTCAAAACACCTTGTAC.